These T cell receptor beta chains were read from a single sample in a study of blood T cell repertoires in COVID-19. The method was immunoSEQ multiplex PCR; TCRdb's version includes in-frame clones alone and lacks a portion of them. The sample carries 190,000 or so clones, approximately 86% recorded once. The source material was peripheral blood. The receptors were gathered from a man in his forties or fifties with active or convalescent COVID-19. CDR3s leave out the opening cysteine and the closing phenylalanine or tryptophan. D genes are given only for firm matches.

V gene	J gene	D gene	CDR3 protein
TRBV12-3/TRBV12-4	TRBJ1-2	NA	ASSSDGGYGYT
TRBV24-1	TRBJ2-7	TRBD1	ATRSGTGSYEQY
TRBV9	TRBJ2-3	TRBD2	ASSVLAGAADTQY
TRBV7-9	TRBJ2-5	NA	ASSLGGGTETQY
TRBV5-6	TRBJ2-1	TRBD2	ASSLPMSSGGHNNEQF
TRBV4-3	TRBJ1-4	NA	ASSQDKGVNEKLF
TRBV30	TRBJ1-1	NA	AWRHRGGNTEAF
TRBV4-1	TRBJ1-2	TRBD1	ASSQDGGQEYGYT
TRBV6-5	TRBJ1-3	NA	ASKEGGSAGYTIY
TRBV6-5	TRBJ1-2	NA	ASAGANYGYT
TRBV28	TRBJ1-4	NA	ASRRGGDEKLF
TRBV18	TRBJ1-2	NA	ASRDTGLYGYT
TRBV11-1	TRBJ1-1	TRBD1	ASSISTGGTEAF
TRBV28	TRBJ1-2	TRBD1	ASSLWTGNGYT
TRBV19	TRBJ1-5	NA	ASSMATSNQPQH
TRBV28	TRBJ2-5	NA	ASSFTGFGETQY
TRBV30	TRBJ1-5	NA	AWRKQADQPQH
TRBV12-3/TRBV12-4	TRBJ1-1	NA	ASGGTLGTEAF
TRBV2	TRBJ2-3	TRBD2	ASSRLAGEGDTQY
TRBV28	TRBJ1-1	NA	AGSWGGTEAF
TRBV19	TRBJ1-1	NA	ASSIVPIFDVGAF
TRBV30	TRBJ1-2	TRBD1	AWSVWTGRGYT
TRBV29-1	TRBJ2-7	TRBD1	SVVGQGAYEQY
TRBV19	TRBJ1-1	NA	ASSAERAEGMNTEAF
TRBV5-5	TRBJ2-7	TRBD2	ASSQTSGPTYEQY
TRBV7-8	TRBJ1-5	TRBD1	ASSRSETGTGPQH
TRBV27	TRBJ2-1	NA	ASRTFNPGLSNNEQF
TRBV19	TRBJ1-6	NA	ASTQGFYNSPLH
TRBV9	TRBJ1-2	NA	ASSVRAYGYT
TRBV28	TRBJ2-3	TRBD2	ASCSSGFTDTQY
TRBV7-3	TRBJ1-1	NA	ASSLDTLNTEAF
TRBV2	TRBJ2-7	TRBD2	ASRLGLFYEQY
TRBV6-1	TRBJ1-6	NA	ASSELLFDSPLH
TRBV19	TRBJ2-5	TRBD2	ASSRAGGQETQY
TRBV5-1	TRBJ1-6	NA	ASSLSAGTYNSPLH
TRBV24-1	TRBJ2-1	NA	ATSDLSDFNEQF
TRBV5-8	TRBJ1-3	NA	ASSLGTPKRNTIY
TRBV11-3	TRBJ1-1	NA	ASSLEAGEAF
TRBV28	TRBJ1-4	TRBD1	ASSLSSLQGEKLF
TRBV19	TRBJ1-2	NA	ASKPTPGSLGGYT
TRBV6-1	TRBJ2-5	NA	ASSELVRVETQY
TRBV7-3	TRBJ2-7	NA	ASSPYPGVEEQY
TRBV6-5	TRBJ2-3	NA	ASRGPPGDTQY
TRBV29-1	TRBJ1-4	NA	SVGQGNEKLF
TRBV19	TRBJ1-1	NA	ASSIRPTENTEAF